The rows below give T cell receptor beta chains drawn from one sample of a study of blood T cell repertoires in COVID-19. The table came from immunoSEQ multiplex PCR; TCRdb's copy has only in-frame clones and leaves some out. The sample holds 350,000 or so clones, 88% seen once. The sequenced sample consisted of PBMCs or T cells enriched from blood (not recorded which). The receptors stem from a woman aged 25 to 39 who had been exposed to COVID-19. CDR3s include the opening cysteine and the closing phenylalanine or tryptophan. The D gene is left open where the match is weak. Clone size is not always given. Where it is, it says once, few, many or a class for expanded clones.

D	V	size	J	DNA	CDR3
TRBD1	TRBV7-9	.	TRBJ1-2	TGTGCCAGCAGTGAGACAGGGGGCCTGAACTATGGCTACACCTTC	CASSETGGLNYGYTF
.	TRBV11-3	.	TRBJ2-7	TGTGCCAGCAGCAGAGCCGGGACTCCCTCCTACGAGCAGTACTTC	CASSRAGTPSYEQYF
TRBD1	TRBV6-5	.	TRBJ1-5	TGTGCCAGCAGTCCTGACAGGGCTAGCAATCAGCCCCAGCATTTT	CASSPDRASNQPQHF
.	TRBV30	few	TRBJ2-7	TGTGCCTGGAGTGTAACCAACCGTCGCAGCTCCTACGAGCAGTACTTC	CAWSVTNRRSSYEQYF
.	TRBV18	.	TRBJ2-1	TGTGCCAGCTCGGCTGGACTACACAATGAGCAGTTCTTC	CASSAGLHNEQFF
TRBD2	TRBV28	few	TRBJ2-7	TGTGCCAGCAGCCGGGCCACTAGCGGGAGAAACTACGAGCAGTACTTC	CASSRATSGRNYEQYF
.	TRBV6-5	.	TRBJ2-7	TGTGCCAGCAGATTAGGACTAGAAGGGGGCTACGAGCAGTACTTC	CASRLGLEGGYEQYF
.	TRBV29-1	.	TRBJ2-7	TGCAGCGCCGGCCATTCCTACGAGCAGTACTTC	CSAGHSYEQYF
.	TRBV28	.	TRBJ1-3	TGTGCCAGCAGTTCAACCGGTAATCCACCCGGAAACACCATATATTTT	CASSSTGNPPGNTIYF
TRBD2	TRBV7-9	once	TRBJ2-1	TGTGCCAGCAGCGCCTGGACTAGCGGGACCTCCTACAATGAGCAGTTCTTC	CASSAWTSGTSYNEQFF
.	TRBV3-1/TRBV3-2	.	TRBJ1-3	TGTGCCAGCAGCCAAGTACAGTCTGGAAACACCATATATTTT	CASSQVQSGNTIYF
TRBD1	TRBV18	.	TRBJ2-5	TGTGCCAGCTCACCACAGGACAGGGGTTTCGAGACCCAGTACTTC	CASSPQDRGFETQYF
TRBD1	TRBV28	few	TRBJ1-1	TGTGCCAGCAGCCGGACAGGGGCCTCGAACACTGAAGCTTTCTTT	CASSRTGASNTEAFF
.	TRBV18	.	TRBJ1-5	TGTGCCAGCTCACGCGACTTACAAGATAGCAATCAGCCCCAGCATTTT	CASSRDLQDSNQPQHF
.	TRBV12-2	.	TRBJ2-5	TGTGCAAGTCGCTTAGATCTGCTAGCGGGCCGTAGCAGGGAGACCCAGTACTTC	CASRLDLLAGRSRETQYF
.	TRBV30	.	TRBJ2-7	TGTGCCTGGAGTGCCCCGGCGAACAGGGTTGGGGTCTACGAGCAGTACTTC	CAWSAPANRVGVYEQYF
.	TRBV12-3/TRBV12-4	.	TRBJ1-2	TGTGCCAGCAGCCCTGACGACAGCTATGGCTACACCTTC	CASSPDDSYGYTF
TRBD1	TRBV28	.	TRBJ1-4	TGTGCCAGCAGTTTAGAGGGACAGGATGAAAAACTGTTTTTT	CASSLEGQDEKLFF
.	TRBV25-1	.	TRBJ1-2	TGTGCCAGCAGTGAATCACTTAACTATGGCTACACCTTC	CASSESLNYGYTF
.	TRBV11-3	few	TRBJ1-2	TGTGCCAGCAGCCCCGGAGGGTACAACTATGGCTACACCTTC	CASSPGGYNYGYTF
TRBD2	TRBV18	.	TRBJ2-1	TGTGCCAGCTCACCGGGACTAGCGCCCTACAATGAGCAGTTCTTC	CASSPGLAPYNEQFF
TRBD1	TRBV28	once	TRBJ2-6	TGTGCCAGCAGTTTCTCTAGGACAGGTGGGGCCAACGTCCTGACTTTC	CASSFSRTGGANVLTF
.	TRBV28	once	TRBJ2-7	TGTGCCAGCAGTTTATCCCTTAACGAGCAGTACTTC	CASSLSLNEQYF
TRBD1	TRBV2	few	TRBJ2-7	TGTGCCAGCAGTGAGAGGGGGCACGACGAGCAGTACTTC	CASSERGHDEQYF
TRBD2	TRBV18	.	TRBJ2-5	TGTGCCAGCTCACCACCGACTAGCGGGAGGTATGAGACCCAGTACTTC	CASSPPTSGRYETQYF
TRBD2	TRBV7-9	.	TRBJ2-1	TGTGCCAGCAGCTCCCCCCGCGGGGGGAATGAGCAGTTCTTC	CASSSPRGGNEQFF
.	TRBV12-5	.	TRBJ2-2	TGTGCTAGTGGTTTCTCCCCGGACAGCGCGAACACCGGGGAGCTGTTTTTT	CASGFSPDSANTGELFF
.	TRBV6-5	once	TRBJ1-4	TGTGCCAGCATCTCCGGCGGGGGCGTTAATGAAAAACTGTTTTTT	CASISGGGVNEKLFF
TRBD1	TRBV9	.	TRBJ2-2	TGTGCCAGCAGCGTAGTTTCAGGGGGCGGGGTGAACACCGGGGAGCTGTTTTTT	CASSVVSGGGVNTGELFF
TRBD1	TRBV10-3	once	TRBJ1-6	TGTGCCACCGGACAGGGTTATAATTCACCCCTCCACTTT	CATGQGYNSPLHF
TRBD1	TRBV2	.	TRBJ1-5	TGTGCCAGCAGTGCACAGGGGGCCGATATGGGCAATCAGCCCCAGCATTTT	CASSAQGADMGNQPQHF
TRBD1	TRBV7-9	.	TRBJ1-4	TGTGCCAGCAGCCGGGGACAGGGTCAGGTTAATGAAAAACTGTTTTTT	CASSRGQGQVNEKLFF
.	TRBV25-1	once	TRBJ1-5	TGTGCCAGCAGTGAATCAGGGCGCAATCAGCCCCAGCATTTT	CASSESGRNQPQHF
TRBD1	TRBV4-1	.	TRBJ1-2	TGCGCCAGCAGCCAAGATCCAACGGACAGGGGTGATGGCTACACCTTC	CASSQDPTDRGDGYTF
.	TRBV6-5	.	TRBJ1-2	TGTGCCAGCAGTAGGAGAAATGATGGCTACACCTTC	CASSRRNDGYTF
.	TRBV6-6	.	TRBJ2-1	TGTGCCAGCAGTCAGATCAGGGGCTCCTACAATGAGCAGTTCTTC	CASSQIRGSYNEQFF
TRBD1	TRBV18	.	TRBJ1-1	TGTGCCAGCTCCTGGACAGGGGTTGAAGCTTTCTTT	CASSWTGVEAFF
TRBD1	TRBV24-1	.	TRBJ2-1	TGTGCCACCAGTGATCCCCGACAGGGGGCACCCTACAATGAGCAGTTCTTC	CATSDPRQGAPYNEQFF
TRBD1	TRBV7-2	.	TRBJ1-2	TGTGCCAGCAGCTCGGGACAGCCCTTC	CASSSGQPF
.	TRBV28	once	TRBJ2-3	TGTGCCAGCAGTCTCAAAATCCGGGATACGCAGTATTTT	CASSLKIRDTQYF
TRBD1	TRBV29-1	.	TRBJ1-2	TGCAGCGTCCACCCGGGACAGGGAGGCAAAGGCTACACCTTC	CSVHPGQGGKGYTF
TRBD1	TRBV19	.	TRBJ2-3	TGTGCCAGTAGTAAAGAACAATCCGGGACAGGTATTGCAGATACGCAGTATTTT	CASSKEQSGTGIADTQYF
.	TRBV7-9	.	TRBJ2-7	TGTGCCAGCAGCCCGGGACTGACCAGCTCCTACGAGCAGTACTTC	CASSPGLTSSYEQYF
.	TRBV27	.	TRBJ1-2	TGTGCCAGCAGCCGGACAGCCGGTAACTATGGCTACACCTTC	CASSRTAGNYGYTF
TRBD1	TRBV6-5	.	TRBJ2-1	TGTGCCAGCAGCCACGACAGGGCCAATGAGCAGTTCTTC	CASSHDRANEQFF
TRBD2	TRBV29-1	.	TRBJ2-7	TGCAGCGTTGAAGACCCCGGGAGGTCCTACGAGCAGTACTTC	CSVEDPGRSYEQYF
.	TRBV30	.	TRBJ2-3	TGTGCCTGGGCCGGTCACGGGACTCCTTCAGGAGGTGATACGCAGTATTTT	CAWAGHGTPSGGDTQYF
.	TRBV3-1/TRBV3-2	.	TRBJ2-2	TGTGCCAGCAGCCATCCGGGGACCGGGGAGCTGTTTTTT	CASSHPGTGELFF